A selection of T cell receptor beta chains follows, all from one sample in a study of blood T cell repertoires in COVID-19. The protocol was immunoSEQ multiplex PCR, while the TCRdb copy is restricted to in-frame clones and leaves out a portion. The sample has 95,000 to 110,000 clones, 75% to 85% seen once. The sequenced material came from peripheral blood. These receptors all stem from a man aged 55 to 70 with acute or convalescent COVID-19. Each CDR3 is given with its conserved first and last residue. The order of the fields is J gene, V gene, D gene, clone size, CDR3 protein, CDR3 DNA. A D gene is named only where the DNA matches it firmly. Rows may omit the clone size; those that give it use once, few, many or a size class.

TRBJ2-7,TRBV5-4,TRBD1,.,CASSLEQTGGYFFYEQYF,TGTGCCAGCAGCTTGGAACAGACAGGGGGATATTTTTTCTACGAGCAGTACTTC
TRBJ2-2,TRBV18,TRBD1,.,CASSPRQGATGELFF,TGTGCCAGCTCACCGCGACAGGGGGCCACCGGGGAGCTGTTTTTT
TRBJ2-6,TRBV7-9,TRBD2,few,CASSSISGGATGANVLTF,TGTGCCAGCAGCTCAATTAGCGGGGGGGCTACTGGGGCCAACGTCCTGACTTTC
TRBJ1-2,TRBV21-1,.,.,CASSTCLGPGGYTF,TGTGCCAGCAGCACTTGCCTGGGGCCTGGGGGCTACACCTTC
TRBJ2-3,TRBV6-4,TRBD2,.,CASSSGTSLDTQYF,TGTGCCAGCAGTTCCGGGACTAGCCTAGATACGCAGTATTTT
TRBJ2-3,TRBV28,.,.,CASSAWGTSTDTQYF,TGTGCCAGCAGTGCGTGGGGGACTAGCACAGATACGCAGTATTTT
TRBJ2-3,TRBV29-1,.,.,CSVEGGSTDTQYF,TGCAGCGTTGAGGGGGGTTCCACAGATACGCAGTATTTT
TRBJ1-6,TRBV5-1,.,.,CASSLTQGNNSPLHF,TGCGCCAGCAGCCTAACCCAGGGTAATAATTCACCCCTCCACTTT
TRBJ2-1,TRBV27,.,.,CASSWTQSSYNEQFF,TGTGCCAGCAGTTGGACTCAGAGCTCCTACAATGAGCAGTTCTTC
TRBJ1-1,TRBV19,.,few,CASSIDTGRGSEAFF,TGTGCCAGTAGTATAGATACGGGCAGGGGAAGTGAAGCTTTCTTT
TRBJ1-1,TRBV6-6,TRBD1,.,CASSLTGEIAFF,TGTGCCAGCAGCCTGACAGGGGAGATCGCTTTCTTT
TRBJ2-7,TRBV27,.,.,CASIPGGGQGSYEQYF,TGTGCCAGCATCCCGGGAGGGGGACAGGGAAGCTACGAGCAGTACTTC
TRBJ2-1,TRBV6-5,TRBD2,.,CASNEGGLGDNEQFF,TGTGCCAGCAACGAGGGGGGACTAGGGGACAATGAGCAGTTCTTC
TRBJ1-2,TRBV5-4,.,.,CASSFAPQGAGGYTF,TGTGCCAGCAGCTTCGCGCCACAGGGAGCCGGTGGCTACACCTTC
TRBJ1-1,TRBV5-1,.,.,CASSQGVTNTEAFF,TGCGCCAGCAGCCAAGGAGTCACGAACACTGAAGCTTTCTTT
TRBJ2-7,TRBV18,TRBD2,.,CASSPRGDSYEQYF,TGTGCCAGCTCCCCTCGGGGGGATTCCTACGAGCAGTACTTC
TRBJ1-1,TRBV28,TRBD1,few,CASSWSGGTTEAFF,TGTGCCAGCAGCTGGTCAGGGGGCACCACTGAAGCTTTCTTT
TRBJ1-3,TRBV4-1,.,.,CASSQGSVPGNTIYF,TGCGCCAGCAGCCAAGGGTCAGTACCTGGAAACACCATATATTTT
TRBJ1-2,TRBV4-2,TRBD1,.,CASSERLGQGVSGYTF,TGTGCCAGCAGCGAGCGCCTGGGACAGGGGGTCTCTGGCTACACCTTC
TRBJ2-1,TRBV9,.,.,CASSAEGLNEQFF,TGTGCCAGCAGCGCCGAGGGCCTTAATGAGCAGTTCTTC
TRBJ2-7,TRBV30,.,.,CAWSAGLSSYEQYF,TGTGCCTGGAGCGCGGGACTGAGCTCCTACGAGCAGTACTTC
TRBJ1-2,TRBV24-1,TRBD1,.,CATSETGQGYGYTF,TGTGCCACCAGTGAAACGGGACAGGGCTATGGCTACACCTTC
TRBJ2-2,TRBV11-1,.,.,CASSPRTQTNTGELFF,TGTGCCAGCAGCCCTCGGACACAAACGAACACCGGGGAGCTGTTTTTT
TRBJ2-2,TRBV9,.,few,CASSVYRLNTGELFF,TGTGCCAGCAGCGTATACAGGCTAAACACCGGGGAGCTGTTTTTT
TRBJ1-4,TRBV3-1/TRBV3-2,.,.,CASGTQRPPNEKLFF,TGTGCCAGCGGGACTCAGAGACCTCCCAATGAAAAACTGTTTTTT
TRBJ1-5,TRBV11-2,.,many,CASSLAEFQPQHF,TGTGCCAGCAGCTTAGCCGAGTTTCAGCCCCAGCATTTT
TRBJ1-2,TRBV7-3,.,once,CASSSGGPQRGYTF,TGTGCCAGCAGCTCGGGCGGTCCCCAGCGGGGCTACACCTTC
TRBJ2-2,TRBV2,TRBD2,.,CASRLGTTNTGELFF,TGTGCCAGCAGACTCGGGACTACCAACACCGGGGAGCTGTTTTTT
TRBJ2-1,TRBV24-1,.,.,CATSGGRGSYNEQFF,TGTGCCACCTCTGGTGGCAGGGGATCCTACAATGAGCAGTTCTTC
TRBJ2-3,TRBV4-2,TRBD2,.,CASSRAGGPLDTQYF,TGTGCCAGCAGCCGAGCGGGGGGGCCTTTAGATACGCAGTATTTT
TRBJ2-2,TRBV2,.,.,CASSLDMNTGELFF,TGTGCCAGCAGCCTCGACATGAACACCGGGGAGCTGTTTTTT
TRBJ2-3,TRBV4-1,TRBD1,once,CASSRQGADTQYF,TGCGCCAGCAGCAGACAGGGAGCGGATACGCAGTATTTT
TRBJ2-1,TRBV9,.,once,CASSVNGLSYNEQFF,TGTGCCAGCAGCGTGAATGGGCTATCCTACAATGAGCAGTTCTTC
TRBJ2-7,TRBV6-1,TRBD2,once,CASSESGGLSYEQYF,TGTGCCAGCAGTGAGAGCGGGGGCCTCTCCTACGAGCAGTACTTC
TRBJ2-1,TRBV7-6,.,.,CASSLADNSYNEQFF,TGTGCCAGCAGCTTGGCAGACAACTCCTACAATGAGCAGTTCTTC
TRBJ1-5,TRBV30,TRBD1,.,CAWSVQGGAVPQHF,TGTGCCTGGAGTGTACAAGGGGGCGCGGTGCCCCAGCATTTT
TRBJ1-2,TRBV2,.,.,CASRGDYGYTF,TGTGCCAGCAGGGGCGACTATGGCTACACCTTC
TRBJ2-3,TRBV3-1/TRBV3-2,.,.,CASSLQNGGTDTQYF,TGTGCCAGCAGTCTTCAAAACGGAGGCACAGATACGCAGTATTTT
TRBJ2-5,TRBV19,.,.,CASKAGGSQETQYF,TGTGCCAGTAAGGCCGGAGGGAGTCAAGAGACCCAGTACTTC
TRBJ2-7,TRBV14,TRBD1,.,CASSQVLDRPREQYF,TGTGCCAGCAGCCAAGTCCTGGACAGGCCTAGGGAGCAGTACTTC
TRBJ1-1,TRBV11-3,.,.,CASTRGGPTNTEAFF,TGTGCCAGCACAAGGGGGGGGCCGACGAACACTGAAGCTTTCTTT
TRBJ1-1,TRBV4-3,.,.,CASSREGDTEAFF,TGCGCCAGCAGCCGAGAGGGCGACACTGAAGCTTTCTTT
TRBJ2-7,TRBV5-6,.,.,CASSDYSAAYEQYF,TGTGCCAGCAGCGATTACAGTGCAGCCTACGAGCAGTACTTC
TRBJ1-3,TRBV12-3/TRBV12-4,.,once,CASSWDFWNTIYF,TGTGCCAGCAGCTGGGACTTCTGGAACACCATATATTTT
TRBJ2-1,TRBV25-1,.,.,CASSDPMTLFEFF,TGTGCCAGCAGTGACCCTATGACACTTTTCGAGTTCTTC
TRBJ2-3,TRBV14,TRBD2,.,CASSQLAGGATDTQYF,TGTGCCAGCAGCCAGCTGGCGGGGGGGGCCACAGATACGCAGTATTTT
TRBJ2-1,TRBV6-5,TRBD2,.,CASSYKNGGAYEQFF,TGTGCCAGCAGCTATAAAAACGGGGGGGCATATGAGCAGTTCTTC
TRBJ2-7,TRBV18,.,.,CASSPPITGGEQYF,TGTGCCAGCTCACCACCGATAACAGGTGGGGAGCAGTACTTC
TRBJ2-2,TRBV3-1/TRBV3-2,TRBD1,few,CASSQSGGTGELFF,TGTGCCAGCAGCCAATCAGGGGGCACCGGGGAGCTGTTTTTT
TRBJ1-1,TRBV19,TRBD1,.,CASSPDREPTEAFF,TGTGCCAGTTCCCCCGACAGGGAGCCCACTGAAGCTTTCTTT
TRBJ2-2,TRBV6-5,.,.,CASRASKAGELFF,TGTGCCAGCAGGGCTAGTAAGGCCGGGGAGCTGTTTTTT
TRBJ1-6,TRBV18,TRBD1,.,CASSPRQQGSNSPLHF,TGTGCCAGCTCACCACGACAACAGGGGAGTAATTCACCCCTCCACTTT
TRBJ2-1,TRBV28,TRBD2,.,CASSPPGTSGRYNEQFF,TGTGCCAGCAGTCCCCCGGGGACTAGCGGGAGATACAATGAGCAGTTCTTC
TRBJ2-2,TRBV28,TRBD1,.,CASRTGGLHGELFF,TGTGCCAGCAGGACAGGGGGCCTGCACGGGGAGCTGTTTTTT
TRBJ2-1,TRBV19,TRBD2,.,CASSTLSGGRGNEQFF,TGTGCCAGTAGTACCCTGAGCGGGGGCCGAGGCAATGAGCAGTTCTTC